One and the same sample provided the 5 T cell receptor beta chains below, sequenced in a study of T cell changes during pregnancy in multiple sclerosis. Profiling relied on immunoSEQ multiplex PCR, and the TCRdb table lists in-frame clones only, not all of them. The sample consists of about 110,000 clones, more than 85% of them appearing once. The sequencing used peripheral blood, collected in the third trimester of pregnancy. These receptors were collected from a female donor with multiple sclerosis, enrolled in a pregnancy study.

A remark on this clone: This specimen includes other DNA sequences encoding the same CDR3. The chain joins TRBV5-1 to TRBJ2-5, with 14 bases lining up with TRBD2. CDR3 length: 16 residues. V shed 5 bases, J shed 3 bases, and the junction held 6 bases outside the gene matches. From germline, CDR1 is SGHRS and CDR2 YFSETQ. The CDR3 bases are TGCGCCAGCAGTCCTGGACTAGCGGGGGGTAAAGAGACCCAGTACTTC. This sequence encodes CASSPGLAGGKETQYF.

In its sample, this clone was seen once. The rearrangement links TRBV2 to TRBJ2-2; 8 bases map to TRBD2. Losses at the gene ends were 4 bases for V and 2 bases for J; bases not matched to a gene: 3. The CDR3 length is 15 residues. Per germline, CDR1 SNHLY and CDR2 FYNNEI. CDR3 sequence reads: CASSALAGNTGELFF. The CDR3 region has the DNA TGTGCCAGCAGTGCCCTAGCGGGTAACACCGGGGAGCTGTTTTTT.

The chain uses TRBV18 and TRBJ2-2, with TRBD2 matching 7 bases. Trimming at V came to 2 bases and at J to 6 bases, leaving 3 bases not matched to a gene. Germline V CDR1 and CDR2: KGHSH, LQKENI. There are 14 residues in the CDR3. CDR3 sequence reads: CASSPMAGAGELFF. CDR3 sequence (DNA): TGTGCCAGCTCACCAATGGCGGGAGCCGGGGAGCTGTTTTTT.

The V and J genes are TRBV5-1 and TRBJ1-2; 10 positions agree with TRBD1. Germline CDR1 and CDR2: SGHRS and YFSETQ. The CDR3 spans 14 residues. Trimming at V came to 5 bases and at J to 8 bases, leaving 9 bases not matched to a gene. For the CDR3, the DNA is TGCGCCAGCAGGACAGGGGGCGCGAAGGACGGCTACACCTTC. This encodes CASRTGGAKDGYTF.

This clone turned up a few times. The chain uses TRBV9 and TRBJ2-3; D possibly corresponds to TRBD1 (6 bases). The CDR3 totals 15 residues. Germline CDR1 is SGDLS and CDR2 is YYNGEE. V lost 4 bases to trimming and J lost 2 bases, with 14 bases between them. CDR3 sequence reads: CASSLQGHTTDTQYF. In nucleotides, the CDR3 is TGTGCCAGCAGCCTCCAGGGGCACACCACAGATACGCAGTATTTT.